The 7 T cell receptor beta chains presented below share a single source sample, sequenced in a study of Tregs in tolerant kidney transplant recipients. TCRdb's copy holds only in-frame clones and misses some; the assay was immunoSEQ multiplex PCR. Among about 240,000 clones, approximately 84% were seen once, and the ten largest hold about 0.68%. Sequencing was carried out using CD4+ T cells from blood. The receptors originated from a human donor in good health.

This rearrangement joins TRBV5-3 to TRBJ2-5; D not certain. TRBV5-3 is sorted into the ORF group, with uncertain function. The CDR3 has 13 amino acids. Deletions cut 4 bases from V and 0 bases from J, with 7 bases between. Here the CDR3 reads CARSLAHQETQYF. CDR3 nucleotides: TGTGCCAGAAGCCTTGCCCACCAAGAGACCCAGTACTTC.

This clone showed up just a few times. This chain links TRBV11-2 with TRBJ2-5; 7 bases are shared with TRBD1. The CDR3 length is 13 residues. Looked up from germline, CDR1 is SGHAT and CDR2 is FQNNGV. Trimming removed 5 bases from V and 3 bases from J; junction bases left unmatched: 3. The DNA for the CDR3 is TGTGCCAGCAGCCGGGACAGAAAAGAGACCCAGTACTTC. Its protein is CASSRDRKETQYF.

This clone was picked up a small number of times. This chain connects TRBV5-1 to TRBJ1-1; possibly TRBD1 for D (5 bases). Germline-derived CDR1 and CDR2 are SGHRS and YFSETQ. V was trimmed by 2 bases and J by 0 bases, leaving 14 bases between them. The CDR3 has 16 residues. As DNA, the CDR3 is TGCGCCAGCAGCTTTGACAGTTCCAATTTGAACACTGAAGCTTTCTTT. Translation gives CASSFDSSNLNTEAFF.

This clone was seen once. The chain is built from TRBV18 and TRBJ2-5, with TRBD2 matching 10 bases. Judging by the DNA end, TRBJ2-7 fits better; the J call may be wrong. Germline CDR1 KGHSH, CDR2 LQKENI. CDR3 size: 14 residues. The CDR3 loop is CASSPSSGGSEQYF. CDR3 DNA sequence: TGTGCCAGCTCACCTTCTAGCGGGGGATCCGAGCAGTACTTC.

This clone is a singleton in its sample. V gene TRBV5-6 combines with J gene TRBJ1-2; D not certain. CDR1 SGHDT and CDR2 YYEEEE come from the germline V gene. CDR3 size: 12 residues. V shed 1 base and J shed 7 bases, with 8 bases lying between them. The chain's CDR3 is CASSLIGVGYTF. CDR3 nucleotides: TGTGCCAGCAGCTTGATTGGGGTTGGCTACACCTTC.

This chain connects TRBV5-4 to TRBJ2-3; 9 bases agree with TRBD1. V gave up 4 bases and J gave up 5 bases; unmatched junction bases: 8. This CDR3 contains 15 residues. CDR1 SGHNT and CDR2 YYREEE come from the germline V gene (reference sequence). The CDR3 DNA reads as TGTGCCAGCAGCCCCCCGGGACAGGGAAGAGATACGCAGTATTTT. Its translation is CASSPPGQGRDTQYF.

The V gene is TRBV4-1, the J gene TRBJ1-2, with D perhaps matching TRBD1 (5 bases). The CDR3 is 16 amino acids. The V end was cut by 1 base, the J end by 8 bases, with 20 bases between. Germline CDR1 MGHRA, CDR2 YSYEKL. For the CDR3, the DNA is TGCGCCAGCAGCCAAGCGGGGGGAGGTGGGGCGCGGGGCTACACCTTC. This codes for CASSQAGGGGARGYTF.